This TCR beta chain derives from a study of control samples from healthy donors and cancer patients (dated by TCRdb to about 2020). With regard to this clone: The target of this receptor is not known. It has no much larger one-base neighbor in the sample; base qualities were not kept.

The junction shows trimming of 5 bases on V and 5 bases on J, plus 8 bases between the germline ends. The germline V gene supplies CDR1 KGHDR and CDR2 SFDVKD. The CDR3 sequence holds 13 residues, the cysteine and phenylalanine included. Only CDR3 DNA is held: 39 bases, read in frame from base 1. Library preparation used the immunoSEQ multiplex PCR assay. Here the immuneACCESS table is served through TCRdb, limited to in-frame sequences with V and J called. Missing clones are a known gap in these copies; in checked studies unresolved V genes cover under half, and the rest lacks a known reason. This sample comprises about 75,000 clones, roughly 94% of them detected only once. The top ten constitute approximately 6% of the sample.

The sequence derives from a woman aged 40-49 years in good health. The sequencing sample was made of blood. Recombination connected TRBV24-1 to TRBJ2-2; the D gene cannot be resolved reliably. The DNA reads TGTGCCACCAGTGCTCGGCAGACCGGGGAGCTGTTTTTT. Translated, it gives CATSARQTGELFF.